Presented here are 14 T cell receptor beta chains from one specimen sequenced in a study of shared clonotypes between healthy human individuals. Sequenced by immunoSEQ multiplex PCR; TCRdb stores in-frame clones only, minus some. The data contain approximately 500,000 clones, 96% of them singletons. The specimen sequenced was naive CD4+ T cells sorted from blood. The subset was: CD45RA+ positively selected. These receptors all stem from a woman aged 25 to 45 in good health.

The chain joins TRBV6-1 to TRBJ1-2, with 7 nucleotides matching TRBD1. Germline loops: CDR1 MNHNS, CDR2 SASEGT. The J segment lost 7 bases and the V segment lost 6 bases, leaving 8 bases of the junction unmatched. The CDR3 is made up of 13 amino acids. For the CDR3, the DNA is TGTGCCAGCAGGACAGGGACAGCTTCTGGCTACACCTTC. Its protein is CASRTGTASGYTF.

The chain is built from TRBV27 and TRBJ2-2; no firm D call. CDR1 is MNHEY, CDR2 SMNVEV, per germline (reference sequence). This CDR3 is built from 14 residues. V lost 0 bases, J lost 0 bases, and 2 bases lay in between. The CDR3 DNA follows: TGTGCCAGCAGTTTATCGACGAACACCGGGGAGCTGTTTTTT. Translated: CASSLSTNTGELFF.

This rearrangement joins TRBV9 to TRBJ2-1; the match to TRBD2 covers 7 bases. The V and J ends lost 3 bases and 0 bases, in that order; junction bases with no gene match: 18. The germline V gene has CDR1 SGDLS and CDR2 YYNGEE. This CDR3 is built from 20 residues. In nucleotides, the CDR3 is TGTGCCAGCAGCGCTCACTCCTGGGGAGGGAGGGAATCCTCCTACAATGAGCAGTTCTTC. Protein product: CASSAHSWGGRESSYNEQFF.

The chain uses TRBV5-8 and TRBJ2-5; tentatively, D is TRBD2 (6 bases). TRBJ2-7 matches the DNA end more closely, so the J call is doubtful. Looked up from germline, CDR1 is SGHTS and CDR2 is YDEGEE. The CDR3 consists of 14 residues. CDR3 amino acids: CASSLGGGGYEQYF. In DNA, the CDR3 is TGTGCCAGCAGCTTGGGGGGAGGCGGCTACGAGCAGTACTTC.

This clone was seen a single time. V usage is TRBV2 and J usage is TRBJ2-5; 9 bases agree with TRBD1. Germline CDR1 and CDR2: SNHLY and FYNNEI. V lost 9 bases, J lost 5 bases, and 10 bases stayed unmatched. This CDR3 has 14 residues. The CDR3 sequence: CARKKTGGRETQYF. The CDR3 nucleotides read TGTGCCAGAAAAAAAACAGGGGGCCGGGAGACCCAGTACTTC.

The V gene is TRBV5-1, the J gene TRBJ2-2, with TRBD1 matching over 7 bases. This CDR3 has 15 amino acids. Per the germline V gene, CDR1 is SGHRS and CDR2 is YFSETQ. Trimming took 0 bases from V and 5 from J; bases not matched to a gene: 4. CDR3 residues: CASSLDVQGTGELFF. The DNA of the CDR3 is TGCGCCAGCAGCTTGGATGTACAGGGGACCGGGGAGCTGTTTTTT.

This chain links TRBV5-1 with TRBJ2-7; D could derive from TRBD1 or TRBD2 (6 bases each). The CDR3 length is 16 residues. Germline lookup yields CDR1 SGHRS and CDR2 YFSETQ. V was cut by 4 bases and J by 0 bases, with 17 bases left in between. The CDR3 DNA is TGCGCCAGCAGCAACCCCAGGGGACTTAGCTCCTACGAGCAGTACTTC. This translates into CASSNPRGLSSYEQYF.

In its sample, this clone was seen once. This sequence joins TRBV11-2 and TRBJ1-1; D gene ambiguous. This CDR3 is 13 amino acids long. V gave up 6 bases and J gave up 2 bases, with 10 bases separating them. CDR1 SGHAT and CDR2 FQNNGV come from the germline V gene. CDR3 sequence: CASRKIQNTEAFF. As DNA, the CDR3 is TGTGCCAGCAGGAAAATACAAAACACTGAAGCTTTCTTT.

The J gene is TRBJ2-3, the V gene TRBV29-1; D possibly corresponds to TRBD1 (6 bases). Deletions cut 4 bases from V and 3 bases from J, with 14 bases between. CDR1 and CDR2 (germline): SQVTM, ANQGSEA. This CDR3 contains 14 residues. The CDR3 here is CSVVQGSPTDTQYF. For the CDR3, the DNA is TGCAGCGTTGTCCAGGGGAGTCCTACAGATACGCAGTATTTT.

The V and J genes are TRBV15 and TRBJ2-1; 8 positions match TRBD2. Germline CDR1 and CDR2: LNHNV and YYDKDF (reference sequence). V trimming: 5 bases; J trimming: 4 bases; junction bases outside the gene matches: 7. The CDR3 length is 15 residues. The CDR3 region has the DNA TGTGCCACCAGCCGAGGTCCTAGCGGGTACAATGAGCAGTTCTTC. It translates to CATSRGPSGYNEQFF.

The chain links TRBV29-1 to TRBJ1-1; 9 nucleotides align to TRBD1. The CDR3 has 16 amino acids. The germline CDR1 and CDR2 sequences are SQVTM and ANQGSEA. V gave up 7 bases and J gave up 4 bases; unmatched junction bases: 16. The CDR3 loop is CSARRRGQGVSTEAFF. Written as DNA, the CDR3 is TGCAGCGCCCGCAGAAGGGGACAGGGAGTGAGCACTGAAGCTTTCTTT.

The gene calls are TRBV10-3 and TRBJ2-7; 10 nucleotides match TRBD1. CDR1 ENHRY and CDR2 SYGVKD come from the germline V gene. The CDR3 extends over 16 amino acids. With 3 bases clipped from V and 2 bases from J, the junction kept 7 bases outside the gene matches. The CDR3 spells CAISDPGQGVTYEQYF. In DNA, the CDR3 is TGTGCCATCAGTGACCCCGGACAGGGGGTCACCTACGAGCAGTACTTC.

The gene calls are TRBV11-2 and TRBJ2-2; D is possibly TRBD1 (6 bases). Germline CDR1 reads SGHAT; CDR2 reads FQNNGV. V lost 3 bases and J lost 5, with 13 bases in between. This CDR3 spans 15 amino acids. In DNA, the CDR3 is TGTGCCAGCAGCTTGATACAGGGAAGGACCGGGGAGCTGTTTTTT. It specifies CASSLIQGRTGELFF.

The J gene is TRBJ2-7, the V gene TRBV11-2; no firm D call. V shed 5 bases and J shed 2 bases, with 10 bases lying between them. Looked up from germline, CDR1 is SGHAT and CDR2 is FQNNGV. This CDR3 has 13 amino acids. CDR3 sequence (DNA): TGTGCCAGCAGCACCAGGAGCACCTACGAGCAGTACTTC. Translated, it gives CASSTRSTYEQYF.